This passage covers 8 T cell receptor beta chains from one sample sequenced in a study of response to subunit inactivated influenza vaccine. One entry per CDR3 protein, called by TCRdb with MiXCR from the RT-PCR reads. This table has 800,000 to 1,000,000 distinct CDR3 sequences, 21% appearing once. The specimen comprised PBMCs from blood, sampled 5 days after vaccination. The receptors come from a man between 50 and 59 years old who received an inactivated influenza vaccine.

This clonotype has a handful of counts. This sequence joins TRBV29-1 and TRBJ2-7, with 8 bases lining up with TRBD1. V was clipped by 7 bases and J by 2 bases; unmatched bases: 10. CDR1 SQVTM and CDR2 ANQGSEA come from the germline V gene. CDR3 size: 14 residues. CDR3 residues: CSAQTDRGPYEQYF. CDR3 nucleotides: TGCAGCGCTCAAACCGACAGGGGCCCCTACGAGCAGTACTTC.

This chain links TRBV20-1 with TRBJ2-7; TRBD2 matches at 10 bases. The CDR3 runs to 14 residues. J lost 5 bases, V lost 5 bases, and 9 bases had no gene match. Germline V gene sequence: CDR1 DFQATT, CDR2 SNEGSKA (reference sequence). The CDR3 DNA reads as TGCAGTGCTGCGGCGGCTAGCGGGAGAAACGAGCAGTACTTC. Translated: CSAAAASGRNEQYF.

The chain uses TRBV12-5 and TRBJ2-5; TRBD2 aligns across 10 bases. Looked up from germline, CDR1 is LGHNT and CDR2 is FRNRAP. The CDR3 has 13 amino acids. The V gene end was trimmed by 8 bases and the J gene end by 4 bases; junction bases not matched to a gene: 4. CDR3 sequence: CASTSGNAETQYF. CDR3 nucleotide sequence: TGTGCTAGTACTAGCGGGAATGCAGAGACCCAGTACTTC. Together with reference TRBV12-5 and TRBJ2-5, the CDR3 gives the full variable domain: DARVTQTPRHKVTEMGQEVTMRCQPILGHNTVFWYRQTMMQGLELLAYFRNRAPLDDSGMPKDRFSAEMPDATLATLKIQPSEPRDSAVYFCASTSGNAETQYFGPGTRLLVL.

This clonotype occurred a few times. This chain connects TRBV5-1 to TRBJ2-1; a weak D match, TRBD1 (5 bases). The CDR3 runs to 14 residues. Trimming left V 4 bases short and J 8 bases short, with 16 bases between. Germline CDR1 reads SGHRS; CDR2 reads YFSETQ. The CDR3 spells CASSPPGLRDEQFF. The CDR3 DNA sequence: TGCGCCAGCAGCCCCCCAGGGTTACGGGATGAGCAGTTCTTC.

The chain is built from TRBV15 and TRBJ2-2, with TRBD2 identical over 9 bases. J gave up 4 bases and V 4 bases, and 7 bases lay outside the gene matches. Germline V gene data show CDR1 as LNHNV and CDR2 as YYDKDF (reference sequence). CDR3 length: 16 amino acids. CDR3 nucleotides: TGTGCCACCAGCAAATCTAGCGGGATTGGCACCGGGGAGCTGTTTTTT. Residues: CATSKSSGIGTGELFF.

The chain's CDR3 is CASSSREGRLYEQFF. The CDR3 coding sequence is TGTGCCAGCAGTTCCCGGGAGGGGAGGCTTTATGAGCAGTTCTTC. The genes are TRBV12-3 or TRBV12-4 and TRBJ2-1, with 8 bases aligning to TRBD2. This CDR3 has 15 residues. J gave up 8 bases and V 4 bases, and 10 bases lay outside the gene matches.

The chain combines TRBV12-3 or TRBV12-4 with TRBJ2-1; TRBD2 is a possible D gene (5 bases). The CDR3 loop spans 14 amino acids. Trimming took 8 bases from V and 2 from J, leaving 13 bases between them. The CDR3 reads CASPWRVAYNEQFF. In DNA, the CDR3 is TGTGCCAGCCCTTGGCGGGTGGCCTACAATGAGCAGTTCTTC.

CDR3 residues: CASRGSIHGTDTQYF. CDR3 DNA sequence: TGTGCCTCCCGGGGATCGATCCATGGCACAGATACGCAGTATTTT. V gene TRBV7-2 combines with J gene TRBJ2-3; possible D gene TRBD2, 5 bases. V was shortened by 11 bases and J by 1 base, with 19 bases between the two germline ends. The germline V gene has CDR1 SGHTA and CDR2 FQGNSA. This CDR3 is 15 amino acids long.